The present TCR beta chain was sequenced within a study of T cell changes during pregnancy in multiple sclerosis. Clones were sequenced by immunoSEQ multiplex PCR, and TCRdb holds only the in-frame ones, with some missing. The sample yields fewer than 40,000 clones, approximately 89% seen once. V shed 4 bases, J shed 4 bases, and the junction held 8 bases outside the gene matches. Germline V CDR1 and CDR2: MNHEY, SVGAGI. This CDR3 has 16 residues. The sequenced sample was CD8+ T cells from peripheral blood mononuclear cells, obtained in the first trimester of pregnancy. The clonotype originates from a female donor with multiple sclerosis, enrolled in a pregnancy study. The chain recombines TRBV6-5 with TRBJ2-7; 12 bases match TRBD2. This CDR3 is CASSSTTSGRRYEQYF. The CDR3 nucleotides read TGTGCCAGCAGTTCCACGACTAGCGGGAGACGGTACGAGCAGTACTTC.